This TCR beta chain derives from a study of cytomegalovirus exposure and HLA in healthy donors. General study results and limits: Roughly uniform sequencing depth across donors was assumed, possibly incorrectly. The availability of immune exposure information extended only to CMV serostatus.

About this clone itself: Its antigen is still unknown.

The PCR contained 60 Vbeta and 13 Jbeta primers. Some clones are missing from TCRdb's copy, which holds only in-frame ones; the method was immunoSEQ multiplex PCR. This table holds 90,000 to 100,000 clones, about 76% found once. Trimming cost V 0 bases and J 6 bases, with 13 bases left between them. The germline V gene encodes CDR1 SGHRS and CDR2 YFSETQ. This CDR3 is 14 amino acids long. Source material: PBMCs. The gene calls are TRBV5-1 and TRBJ2-7, with D possibly being TRBD1 (5 bases). The sequence came from a man aged 35-49 years in good health and CMV-seropositive. CDR3 in amino acids: CASSLDLVGREQYF. The CDR3 DNA is TGCGCCAGCAGCTTGGATCTGGTGGGGCGCGAGCAGTACTTC.